A selection of T cell receptor beta chains follows, all from one sample in a study of early T cells in non-severe SARS-CoV-2 infection. TCRdb recomputed calls from the 5' RACE reads with MiXCR, one row per CDR3 protein. The sample lists approximately 27,000 distinct CDR3 sequences; under 6% were seen once. Sequences were obtained from whole blood. All receptors come from an adult who was a healthcare worker with PCR-confirmed SARS-CoV-2 infection or an uninfected control (not recorded which). CDR3s include the opening cysteine and the closing phenylalanine or tryptophan. D genes are given only for firm matches. Some rows mark clone size as missing; the rest say once, few, many or name a class of expanded clone.

V gene: TRBV7-8; clone size: many; J gene: TRBJ2-1; D gene: TRBD2; CDR3 DNA: TGTGCCAGCAGCTTAGCGGGAGGGTTTGATGAGCAGTTCTTC; CDR3 protein: CASSLAGGFDEQFF
V gene: TRBV5-8; clone size: medium-sized; J gene: TRBJ2-3; D gene: TRBD2; CDR3 DNA: TGTGCCAGCAGCTTGGGTTCCAGCGGGGGGTTCATAGATACGCAGTATTTT; CDR3 protein: CASSLGSSGGFIDTQYF
V gene: TRBV9; clone size: many; J gene: TRBJ2-3; D gene: TRBD2; CDR3 DNA: TGTGCCAGCAGCCCCCACAGCGGGGGGGTCACAGATACGCAGTATTTT; CDR3 protein: CASSPHSGGVTDTQYF
V gene: TRBV5-5; clone size: many; J gene: TRBJ1-3; D gene: .; CDR3 DNA: TGTGCCAGCAGCTTGGAAGGGAACTCTGGAAACACCATATATTTT; CDR3 protein: CASSLEGNSGNTIYF
V gene: TRBV5-1; clone size: many; J gene: TRBJ2-1; D gene: .; CDR3 DNA: TGCGCCAGCAGCTTGGGGCCGCCCGCTGGCAATGAGCAGTTCTTC; CDR3 protein: CASSLGPPAGNEQFF
V gene: TRBV29-1; clone size: many; J gene: TRBJ2-5; D gene: TRBD2; CDR3 DNA: TGCAGCGTTGACGCTAGCGGGACCCAAGAGACCCAGTACTTC; CDR3 protein: CSVDASGTQETQYF
V gene: TRBV30; clone size: .; J gene: TRBJ2-1; D gene: TRBD2; CDR3 DNA: TGTGCCTGGAGTAGCGGGGGCGCGGGGCCTGACTACAATGAGCAGTTCTTC; CDR3 protein: CAWSSGGAGPDYNEQFF
V gene: TRBV12-3/TRBV12-4; clone size: many; J gene: TRBJ1-5; D gene: .; CDR3 DNA: TGTGCCAGCAGTTTTGGCAGTTATCAGCCCCAGCATTTT; CDR3 protein: CASSFGSYQPQHF
V gene: TRBV4-1; clone size: few; J gene: TRBJ1-4; D gene: .; CDR3 DNA: TGCGCCAGCAGCCAAGATATTACGCCCGGGGCCGGGAGGGAAAAACTGTTTTTT; CDR3 protein: CASSQDITPGAGREKLFF
V gene: TRBV5-6; clone size: many; J gene: TRBJ2-3; D gene: .; CDR3 DNA: TGTGCCAGCAGCTGGCAGAGCACAGATACGCAGTATTTT; CDR3 protein: CASSWQSTDTQYF
V gene: TRBV29-1; clone size: many; J gene: TRBJ2-1; D gene: TRBD2; CDR3 DNA: TGCAGCGTCGACTTACTAGCGGGAGCAGGGAATGAGCAGTTCTTC; CDR3 protein: CSVDLLAGAGNEQFF
V gene: TRBV10-3; clone size: few; J gene: TRBJ2-1; D gene: TRBD2; CDR3 DNA: TGTGCCATCAGTGATGGACTAGCGGGAGGTAGTAATGAGCAGTTCTTC; CDR3 protein: CAISDGLAGGSNEQFF
V gene: TRBV7-2; clone size: many; J gene: TRBJ2-7; D gene: .; CDR3 DNA: TGTGCCAGCAGCTTACGGTGGAAGGGCAACGAGCAGTACTTC; CDR3 protein: CASSLRWKGNEQYF
V gene: TRBV20-1; clone size: many; J gene: TRBJ2-7; D gene: TRBD1; CDR3 DNA: TGCAGTGCTAGAGATAGGAGACAGGGATCGTACGAGCAGTACTTC; CDR3 protein: CSARDRRQGSYEQYF
V gene: TRBV9; clone size: few; J gene: TRBJ2-7; D gene: TRBD2; CDR3 DNA: TGTGCCAGCAGCGTAGCCCCTAGCGGGGGCTACGAGCAGTACTTC; CDR3 protein: CASSVAPSGGYEQYF
V gene: TRBV6-5; clone size: many; J gene: TRBJ1-3; D gene: .; CDR3 DNA: TGTGCCAGCATTCGGACAGTTTCTGGAAACACCATATATTTT; CDR3 protein: CASIRTVSGNTIYF
V gene: TRBV10-3; clone size: many; J gene: TRBJ2-2; D gene: .; CDR3 DNA: TGTGCCATCAGTGATGGACAGATTAACACCGGGGAGCTGTTTTTT; CDR3 protein: CAISDGQINTGELFF
V gene: TRBV7-8; clone size: few; J gene: TRBJ2-2; D gene: TRBD2; CDR3 DNA: TGTGCCAGCAGCTTAGGGGCCGGGACTAGTGGAACCGGGGAGCTGTTTTTT; CDR3 protein: CASSLGAGTSGTGELFF
V gene: TRBV21-1; clone size: many; J gene: TRBJ2-7; D gene: .; CDR3 DNA: TGTGCCAGCAGCACACCTAGCGGGAGGTACGAGCAGTACTTC; CDR3 protein: CASSTPSGRYEQYF
V gene: TRBV6-2/TRBV6-3; clone size: few; J gene: TRBJ1-2; D gene: .; CDR3 DNA: TGTGCCAGCAGTTACAACACGTGGAACGAAACCTTC; CDR3 protein: CASSYNTWNETF
V gene: TRBV7-3; clone size: few; J gene: TRBJ2-5; D gene: TRBD2; CDR3 DNA: TGTGCCAGCAGCTTAATTGTGGATGTGGGACTAGCGGGTAGCCAAGAGACCCAGTACTTC; CDR3 protein: CASSLIVDVGLAGSQETQYF
V gene: TRBV6-6; clone size: many; J gene: TRBJ2-3; D gene: .; CDR3 DNA: TGTGCCAGCAGCTTCGGACTGACTAGCACAGATACGCAGTATTTT; CDR3 protein: CASSFGLTSTDTQYF
V gene: TRBV5-1; clone size: many; J gene: TRBJ1-2; D gene: TRBD1; CDR3 DNA: TGCGCCAGCAGCGCGGGACAGGGGAACTATGGCTACACCTTC; CDR3 protein: CASSAGQGNYGYTF
V gene: TRBV6-1; clone size: many; J gene: TRBJ2-3; D gene: TRBD2; CDR3 DNA: TGTGCCAGCAGTGCTTATAGCGGGGGCCTTAGGACGCAGTATTTT; CDR3 protein: CASSAYSGGLRTQYF
V gene: TRBV30; clone size: many; J gene: TRBJ1-1; D gene: .; CDR3 DNA: TGTGCCTGGAGTTGGAGGAACACTGAAGCTTTCTTT; CDR3 protein: CAWSWRNTEAFF
V gene: TRBV20-1; clone size: many; J gene: TRBJ2-7; D gene: TRBD2; CDR3 DNA: TGCAGTGCCCAGGGACTACAACCCTACGAGCAGTACTTC; CDR3 protein: CSAQGLQPYEQYF
V gene: TRBV13; clone size: many; J gene: TRBJ2-7; D gene: TRBD1; CDR3 DNA: TGTGCCAGCAGCTCGAGAGACAGGGTGCAGTACGAGCAGTACTTC; CDR3 protein: CASSSRDRVQYEQYF
V gene: TRBV9; clone size: many; J gene: TRBJ2-7; D gene: .; CDR3 DNA: TGTGCCAGCAGCGTAGATGCGAGACCCCGAGAGCAGTACTTC; CDR3 protein: CASSVDARPREQYF
V gene: TRBV7-2; clone size: many; J gene: TRBJ2-1; D gene: .; CDR3 DNA: TGTGCCAGCCGCGGGTACAATGAGCAGTTCTTC; CDR3 protein: CASRGYNEQFF
V gene: TRBV19; clone size: many; J gene: TRBJ1-6; D gene: .; CDR3 DNA: TGTGCCAGTACCCAACGATCGGAGGGGGGTGCCTATAATTCACCCCTCCACTTT; CDR3 protein: CASTQRSEGGAYNSPLHF
V gene: TRBV7-9; clone size: many; J gene: TRBJ2-2; D gene: .; CDR3 DNA: TGTGCCAGCAGCGGGCCGGTACAGAACACCGGGGAGCTGTTTTTT; CDR3 protein: CASSGPVQNTGELFF
V gene: TRBV12-2; clone size: few; J gene: TRBJ1-3; D gene: .; CDR3 DNA: TGTGCAAGTCGCTCCCTGACAGGGCCAACTGGAAACACCATATATTTT; CDR3 protein: CASRSLTGPTGNTIYF